This entry features one T cell receptor (beta chain) sequence. The target antigen is unknown. The junction shows a germline mismatch at one end, possibly a read error. Co-extraction yielded RNA and DNA from 20-30 mg of unsorted bulk tissue. The template, around 540 ng total RNA, yielded TCR beta cDNA made with a constant-region primer. Modified slightly, ARM-PCR produced TCR beta libraries over three nested multiplex PCR rounds. Two initial PCR rounds of around 10 cycles each paired TRBV1-TRBV30 forward primers with a C-beta reverse primer. A single record per CDR3 protein comes from TCRdb applying MiXCR to the multiplex PCR reads. The data contain 40,000 to 60,000 distinct CDR3 sequences, approximately 70% of them singletons. The CDR3 is made up of 18 amino acids. The data were taken from a study of tumor-infiltrating lymphocytes in primary liver carcinoma. Study-wide findings and caveats: Tumor-adjacent and tumor-blood pairs displayed less overlap than did pairs of tumor regions.

The rearrangement uses TRBV12-3 or TRBV12-4 and TRBJ2-6, with 7 positions matching TRBD2. The sequenced material came from liver tumor tissue from sampling region 5. Subset described: tumor region T5, tumor centre. The clonotype was recovered from a man in his forties or fifties with primary liver carcinoma and hepatitis B virus infection. The CDR3 spells CVSSGTTSTISGANVLTF. CDR3 coding DNA: TGTGTCAGCAGTGGGACGACTAGCACTATCTCTGGGGCCAACGTCCTGACTTTC.